This section outlines one T cell receptor beta chain sequence together with its context. What it recognizes is unknown. PCR amplification relied on 60 Vbeta primers (plus 13 Jbeta primers). Clones were read by immunoSEQ multiplex PCR, and TCRdb kept only the in-frame ones, dropping some. The sample holds 150,000 or so clones, 75% seen once. These data are taken from a study of cytomegalovirus exposure and HLA in healthy donors. On the study more broadly: When 350 to 500 donors were genotyped, approximately 81% of them were found to fall in the Caucasian-associated ancestry cluster. Whole-study findings and limits: Associated with cytomegalovirus, according to the listing, were some 150 TCR beta chains. What a later analysis reportedly showed was that an Asian-associated ancestry cluster had fewer N-insertions than the approximately 720-donor mean. The classifier reportedly diagnosed cytomegalovirus status with high specificity and sensitivity.

The CDR3 loop spans 15 amino acids. The germline gives CDR1 SGHKS, CDR2 YYEKEE (reference sequence). Trimming pared 3 bases from V and 4 bases from J, leaving 14 bases between. The chain carries TRBV5-5 and TRBJ1-5; D is unclear. The sequenced material came from PBMCs. The sequence was collected from a man between 40 and 49 years old in good health and CMV-seronegative. The CDR3 protein is CASSSLAGRNQPQHF. As DNA, the CDR3 is TGTGCCAGCAGCTCTCTTGCGGGCAGAAATCAGCCCCAGCATTTT.